This TCR beta chain came from a study of radiotherapy plus CTLA-4 blockade in lung cancer. Trimming took 4 bases from V and 3 from J, leaving 21 bases between them. The germline CDR1 and CDR2 sequences are SQVTM and ANQGSEA. The CDR3 contains 16 residues. Notes on the study in general: Some TCR clones had been derived from tumors. These clones expanded in peripheral blood after radiotherapy plus ipilimumab. Together with interferon-beta, which increased in serum after radiation, early dynamic changes in blood T cell clones were reportedly the best predictors of response.

With regard to this clone: Its specificity is not known.

The table came from immunoSEQ multiplex PCR; TCRdb's copy has only in-frame clones and leaves some out. The data contain 85,000 to 130,000 clones, approximately 81% of them seen just once; the ten biggest clones take up over 2%. Sequenced material: peripheral blood, taken from a patient treated with radiotherapy plus ipilimumab. The TCR comes from a human donor with non-small cell lung cancer that progressed on radiotherapy plus ipilimumab. Some clones in this sample may be carry-over from other donors' samples. The chain combines TRBV29-1 with TRBJ1-2; D is undetermined. In DNA, the CDR3 is TGCAGCGTTGGTCTTAGGCAGAACCGGCAATACTATGGCTACACCTTC. It encodes CSVGLRQNRQYYGYTF.